The rows below give T cell receptor beta chains drawn from one sample of a study of blood T cells in healthy people across ages. TCRdb re-analysed the 5' RACE reads in MiXCR, keeping a single row per CDR3 protein. The sample gives 800,000 to 900,000 distinct CDR3 sequences, approximately 59% of which show up once; roughly 25% is in the top ten. Sequenced: blood. The receptors shown here come from a man aged 25 to 45 in good health. Each CDR3 is given with its conserved first and last residue. Each record gives: J gene, V gene, D gene, clone size, CDR3 protein, CDR3 DNA. D genes are given only for firm matches. Size is stated for part of the rows, as once, few or many counts, or as a class when the clone is expanded.

TRBJ1-2,TRBV6-5,.,.,CASRNYYGYTF,TGTGCCAGCAGAAATTACTATGGCTACACCTTC
TRBJ2-5,TRBV6-1,.,.,CASSEVGDADAQYF,TGTGCCAGCAGTGAAGTCGGGGATGCAGACGCCCAGTACTTC
TRBJ2-1,TRBV12-3/TRBV12-4,TRBD2,.,CAGARGGSYNEQFF,TGTGCCGGAGCCCGGGGGGGCTCCTACAATGAGCAGTTCTTC
TRBJ1-2,TRBV30,TRBD1,.,CAWSQGVGYTF,TGTGCCTGGAGTCAGGGGGTTGGCTACACCTTC
TRBJ2-7,TRBV20-1,.,few,CSARGSDSTYEQYF,TGCAGTGCTAGAGGTAGTGACAGCACCTACGAGCAGTACTTC
TRBJ1-5,TRBV12-3/TRBV12-4,.,few,CASSFSGNQPQHF,TGTGCCAGCAGTTTTTCAGGCAATCAGCCCCAGCATTTT
TRBJ1-5,TRBV5-6,.,.,CASSSSRSSNQPQHF,TGTGCCAGCAGCTCATCACGGAGTAGCAATCAGCCCCAGCATTTT
TRBJ2-6,TRBV25-1,.,few,CASSLRGGANVLTF,TGTGCCAGCAGCCTAAGAGGTGGGGCCAACGTCCTGACTTTC
TRBJ2-5,TRBV6-5,TRBD1,.,CASSYTQGAGETQYF,TGTGCCAGCAGTTACACTCAGGGGGCTGGAGAGACCCAGTACTTC
TRBJ2-5,TRBV7-9,TRBD1,.,CASTPQGGEETQYF,TGTGCCAGCACCCCTCAAGGGGGCGAAGAGACCCAGTACTTC
TRBJ2-5,TRBV7-7,.,.,CASSQQGGGETQYF,TGTGCCAGCAGCCAACAGGGCGGAGGAGAGACCCAGTACTTC
TRBJ2-1,TRBV5-6,.,.,CASSRGGGRNEQFF,TGTGCCAGCAGCCGCGGCGGAGGGAGGAATGAGCAGTTCTTC
TRBJ1-2,TRBV4-3,TRBD1,few,CASSQHPGQGDDGYTF,TGCGCCAGCAGCCAACATCCGGGACAGGGAGACGATGGCTACACCTTC
TRBJ2-7,TRBV9,.,.,CASSVGPILPYEQYF,TGTGCCAGCAGCGTAGGGCCGATTTTGCCCTACGAGCAGTACTTC
TRBJ2-5,TRBV7-3,TRBD1,.,CASSTQTGLRETQYF,TGTGCCAGCAGCACCCAGACAGGGTTAAGGGAGACCCAGTACTTC
TRBJ2-7,TRBV2,.,.,CASSDAFYEQYF,TGTGCCAGCAGTGATGCCTTCTACGAGCAGTACTTC
TRBJ1-2,TRBV6-5,.,once,CASSYGAYYGYTF,TGTGCCAGCAGTTACGGTGCATACTATGGCTACACCTTC
TRBJ2-5,TRBV7-2,TRBD2,.,CASSRGGNQETQYF,TGTGCCAGCAGCCGCGGGGGAAACCAAGAGACCCAGTACTTC
TRBJ2-7,TRBV9,.,.,CASSASTGIAYEQYF,TGTGCCAGCAGCGCTTCAACAGGGATCGCCTACGAGCAGTACTTC
TRBJ2-5,TRBV7-2,TRBD1,.,CASSPRPTGEETQYF,TGTGCCAGCAGCCCGCGCCCGACAGGGGAGGAGACCCAGTACTTC
TRBJ2-1,TRBV29-1,TRBD1,.,CSIRTRQGAWEQFF,TGCAGCATCCGGACGAGACAGGGGGCCTGGGAGCAGTTCTTC
TRBJ2-5,TRBV12-3/TRBV12-4,.,few,CATGTSRKETQYF,TGTGCCACTGGGACTTCGCGGAAGGAGACCCAGTACTTC
TRBJ1-2,TRBV6-6,.,.,CASSNTAYGYTF,TGTGCCAGCAGTAATACAGCCTATGGCTACACCTTC
TRBJ2-3,TRBV29-1,.,few,CSVDGQTDTQYF,TGCAGCGTCGATGGACAGACGGATACGCAGTATTTT